The next 22 T cell receptor beta chains were all read from a single sample in a study of cytomegalovirus exposure and HLA in healthy donors. Primers for the PCR totalled 60 Vbeta and 13 Jbeta. Only in-frame clones appear in the TCRdb table, and some are missing; sequencing was by immunoSEQ multiplex PCR. The top ten clones hold about 2.5% of a sample with approximately 110,000 clones, 70% to 80% of them seen once. Sample: PBMCs. The receptors derive from a man aged 50 or older in good health and CMV-seropositive.

The chain is built from TRBV9 and TRBJ1-1; D gene uncertain. V lost 4 bases to trimming and J lost 1 base, with 8 bases between them. The CDR3 spans 13 residues. Germline V gene lookup returns CDR1 SGDLS and CDR2 YYNGEE. The DNA of the CDR3 is TGTGCCAGCAGCCCCCAAGCGAACACTGAAGCTTTCTTT. Its translation is CASSPQANTEAFF.

The sample holds a few counts of this clone. J is TRBJ2-3 and V is TRBV18; no definite D call. V was shortened by 2 bases and J by 9 bases, with 12 bases between the two germline ends. This CDR3 spans 13 amino acids. Looked up from germline, CDR1 is KGHSH and CDR2 is LQKENI. CDR3 nucleotides: TGTGCCAGCTCACCAAATGACTTTCCAACGCAGTATTTT. It yields the protein CASSPNDFPTQYF.

The chain combines TRBV6-6 with TRBJ1-2; maybe TRBD1 (6 bases). Germline V CDR1 and CDR2: MNHNY, SVGAGI (reference sequence). The CDR3 runs to 12 residues. Trimming shortened V by 7 bases and J by 8 bases, and 14 bases separated the two germline ends. CDR3 protein: CASNEDRRGYTF. In nucleotides, the CDR3 is TGTGCCAGCAACGAGGACAGACGAGGCTACACCTTC.

This clone was picked up a small number of times. The chain couples TRBV28 to TRBJ2-7; the match to TRBD2 covers 10 bases. Germline V CDR1 and CDR2: MDHEN, SYDVKM. CDR3 size: 15 residues. J gave up 3 bases and V 6 bases, and 8 bases lay outside the gene matches. CDR3 in DNA: TGTGCCAGCAGCGTCCTCCTAGCGGGAGACTACGAGCAGTACTTC. Translation gives CASSVLLAGDYEQYF.

V is TRBV11-2 and J is TRBJ2-2, with D tentatively TRBD2 (6 bases). Trimming took off 8 bases at V and 7 bases at J, with 14 bases between the two ends. Germline V lookup: CDR1 SGHAT, CDR2 FQNNGV. CDR3 length: 13 residues. In DNA form, the CDR3 reads TGTGCCAGCGGCGGGGCAGTGGACGGGGAGCTGTTTTTT. Its translation is CASGGAVDGELFF.

The J gene is TRBJ1-2, the V gene TRBV6-4, with D possibly matching TRBD1 (5 bases). Germline CDR1 reads MRHNA; CDR2 reads SNTAGT. Trimming left V 7 bases short and J 4 bases short, with 16 bases between. This CDR3 comprises 14 residues. CDR3 loop: CASKAGTLAYGYTF. Written as DNA, the CDR3 is TGTGCCAGCAAGGCGGGGACCCTCGCCTATGGCTACACCTTC.

The J gene is TRBJ1-3, the V gene TRBV2; 7 nucleotides agree with TRBD1. The trim removed 2 bases at V and 4 bases at J, leaving 5 bases unmatched. Germline V CDR1 and CDR2: SNHLY, FYNNEI. This CDR3 spans 15 amino acids. The CDR3 is CASSEQPGGGNTIYF. CDR3 in DNA: TGTGCCAGCAGTGAACAACCAGGGGGAGGAAACACCATATATTTT.

The chain has TRBV6-6 and TRBJ1-1, with D possibly TRBD1 on 6 matching bases. Germline CDR1 MNHNY, CDR2 SVGAGI (reference sequence). The CDR3 contains 13 residues. V was shortened by 6 bases and J by 2 bases, with 10 bases between the two germline ends. The CDR3 nucleotides read TGTGCCAGCAGCCCCAGGGGAAACACTGAAGCTTTCTTT. Translating gives CASSPRGNTEAFF.

The chain joins TRBV5-1 to TRBJ1-2, with TRBD1 as a possible D gene (6 bases). Germline CDR1 and CDR2: SGHRS and YFSETQ. V was cut by 3 bases and J by 4 bases, with 13 bases left in between. The CDR3 is 14 residues long. In DNA, the CDR3 is TGCGCCAGCAGCTCGAACAGGGAAGGCTATGGCTACACCTTC. Translated: CASSSNREGYGYTF. Full variable domain (remainder filled in from reference TRBV5-1 and TRBJ1-2): KAGVTQTPRYLIKTRGQQVTLSCSPISGHRSVSWYQQTPGQGLQFLFEYFSETQRNKGNFPGRFSGRQFSNSRSEMNVSTLELGDSALYLCASSSNREGYGYTFGSGTRLTVV.

This clone was counted a few times. The V and J genes are TRBV7-2 and TRBJ2-7; 9 bases are a match to TRBD2. Trimming removed 1 base from V and 0 bases from J; junction bases left unmatched: 10. CDR1 is SGHTA, CDR2 FQGNSA, per germline. CDR3 size: 18 residues. The CDR3 sequence: CASSLVGWREGGSYEQYF. CDR3 coding DNA: TGTGCCAGCAGCTTAGTCGGGTGGCGGGAGGGGGGCTCCTACGAGCAGTACTTC.

J is TRBJ2-3 and V is TRBV19, with D possibly being TRBD1 (6 bases). The ends were cut back, 6 bases at V and 0 bases at J, with 10 bases in the middle. This CDR3 region has 14 residues. Germline CDR1 LNHDA, CDR2 SQIVND (reference sequence). In nucleotides, the CDR3 is TGTGCCAGTAGCGGACAGCCTAGCACAGATACGCAGTATTTT. Translated: CASSGQPSTDTQYF.

This clone was detected a few times. The chain carries TRBV7-2 and TRBJ1-2, with 7 bases matching TRBD1. Germline V gives CDR1 SGHTA, CDR2 FQGNSA. Trimming removed 7 bases from V and 4 bases from J; junction bases left unmatched: 12. The CDR3 sequence is 15 residues long. The CDR3 coding sequence is TGTGCCAGCAATCGACAGGGAGGCGAAGGCTATGGCTACACCTTC. Amino acid sequence: CASNRQGGEGYGYTF. The entire variable domain, with the rest obtained from reference TRBV7-2 and TRBJ1-2, is as follows: GAGVSQSPSNKVTEKGKDVELRCDPISGHTALYWYRQSLGQGLEFLIYFQGNSAPDKSGLPSDRFSAERTGGSVSTLTIQRTQQEDSAVYLCASNRQGGEGYGYTFGSGTRLTVV.

The chain couples TRBV28 to TRBJ1-3; the D gene is possibly TRBD1 (6 bases). Germline CDR1 reads MDHEN; CDR2 reads SYDVKM. The V gene lost 1 base and the J gene lost 4 bases, with 20 bases spanning the gap. This CDR3 region has 18 residues. In DNA form, the CDR3 reads TGTGCCAGCAGTTTATTTGCAGGGGTGCCCAGTGAAGGAAACACCATATATTTT. Translation: CASSLFAGVPSEGNTIYF.

In its sample, this clone was seen once. The chain is built from TRBV7-2 and TRBJ2-7; D may be TRBD1 (6 bases). Deletions cut 5 bases from V and 2 bases from J, with 19 bases between. This CDR3 spans 16 amino acids. Germline V gene data show CDR1 as SGHTA and CDR2 as FQGNSA. CDR3 region: CASSGIRTAVTYEQYF. CDR3 bases: TGTGCCAGCAGCGGAATTCGGACAGCGGTCACCTACGAGCAGTACTTC.

This clone was observed a single time. The J gene is TRBJ2-3, the V gene TRBV28; 7 nucleotides line up with TRBD1. This CDR3 region has 16 residues. V shed 3 bases and J 0 bases; nucleotides not matched to a gene: 6. Germline lookup yields CDR1 MDHEN and CDR2 SYDVKM. CDR3 DNA sequence: TGTGCCAGCAGTTTGTACAGGGGACCTAGCACAGATACGCAGTATTTT. It specifies CASSLYRGPSTDTQYF.

The V and J genes are TRBV6-1 and TRBJ1-1; TRBD1 agrees at 7 bases. This CDR3 has 15 amino acids. The V gene end was trimmed by 10 bases and the J gene end by 0 bases; junction bases not matched to a gene: 11. Germline lookup yields CDR1 MNHNS and CDR2 SASEGT. The CDR3 coding sequence is TGTGCCATCAAGAGGGGACAGCCCATGAACACTGAAGCTTTCTTT. The encoded protein is CAIKRGQPMNTEAFF.

The table lists this clone with a count of one. The chain couples TRBV7-8 to TRBJ1-5; D gene ambiguous. From germline, CDR1 is SGHVS and CDR2 FQNEAQ. CDR3 length: 13 residues. With 0 bases removed from V and 6 bases from J, the gap between germline ends came to 6 bases. The CDR3 nucleotides are TGTGCCAGCAGCTTAGCGATCAGTCAGCCCCAGCATTTT. Its protein product is CASSLAISQPQHF.

About this clone: An end of the junction differs from the germline gene, which may be a read error. The rearrangement links TRBV11-2 to TRBJ2-7; D is perhaps TRBD2 (7 bases). The CDR3 runs to 14 residues. CDR1 SGHAT and CDR2 FQNNGV come from the germline V gene. The CDR3 DNA reads TGTGCCAGCAGCTTAGGGGGGGGGCCCTACGAGCAGTGCTTC. Encoded protein: CASSLGGGPYEQCF. Full variable domain (rest looked up from reference TRBV11-2 and TRBJ2-7): EAGVAQSPRYKIIEKRQSVAFWCNPISGHATLYWYQQILGQGPKLLIQFQNNGVVDDSQLPKDRFSAERLKGVDSTLKIQPAKLEDSAVYLCASSLGGGPYEQCFGPGTRLTVT.

The V call is TRBV5-6, the J call TRBJ1-1; no firm D call. The CDR3 covers 16 residues. V shed 0 bases and J shed 0 bases, with 12 bases lying between them. Germline V gives CDR1 SGHDT, CDR2 YYEEEE. CDR3 in DNA: TGTGCCAGCAGCTTGGTGTCGGGGTTCCTGAACACTGAAGCTTTCTTT. This translates into CASSLVSGFLNTEAFF. Combining the CDR3 with reference TRBV5-6 and TRBJ1-1 gives the whole variable domain DAGVTQSPTHLIKTRGQQVTLRCSPKSGHDTVSWYQQALGQGPQFIFQYYEEEERQRGNFPDRFSGHQFPNYSSELNVNALLLGDSALYLCASSLVSGFLNTEAFFGQGTRLTVV.

This clone was recorded only once. The chain joins TRBV5-1 to TRBJ2-5; no definite D call. V was shortened by 2 bases and J by 4 bases, with 15 bases between the two germline ends. The CDR3 spans 15 residues. Germline CDR1 is SGHRS and CDR2 is YFSETQ. CDR3 residues: CASSFGGRMGETQYF. DNA of the CDR3: TGCGCCAGCAGCTTTGGCGGTAGGATGGGAGAGACCCAGTACTTC. Supplemented by reference TRBV5-1 and TRBJ2-5, the full variable domain reads KAGVTQTPRYLIKTRGQQVTLSCSPISGHRSVSWYQQTPGQGLQFLFEYFSETQRNKGNFPGRFSGRQFSNSRSEMNVSTLELGDSALYLCASSFGGRMGETQYFGPGTRLLVL.

This clone was observed once. The chain combines TRBV27 with TRBJ2-5; TRBD2 matches 7 bases. Germline lookup yields CDR1 MNHEY and CDR2 SMNVEV (reference sequence). The CDR3 totals 13 residues. V was clipped by 3 bases and J by 5 bases; unmatched bases: 3. The CDR3, as DNA: TGTGCCAGCAGTTTCGGGGGAGGGGAGACCCAGTACTTC. It specifies CASSFGGGETQYF.

The rearrangement joins TRBV12-5 to TRBJ2-1; 7 nucleotides agree with TRBD2. Germline V gene lookup returns CDR1 LGHNT and CDR2 FRNRAP. The CDR3 spans 18 residues. The trim removed 3 bases at V and 4 bases at J, leaving 15 bases unmatched. CDR3 region: CASGFAPPGLAAYNEQFF. CDR3 DNA: TGTGCTAGTGGTTTCGCCCCCCCGGGGCTAGCGGCTTACAATGAGCAGTTCTTC.